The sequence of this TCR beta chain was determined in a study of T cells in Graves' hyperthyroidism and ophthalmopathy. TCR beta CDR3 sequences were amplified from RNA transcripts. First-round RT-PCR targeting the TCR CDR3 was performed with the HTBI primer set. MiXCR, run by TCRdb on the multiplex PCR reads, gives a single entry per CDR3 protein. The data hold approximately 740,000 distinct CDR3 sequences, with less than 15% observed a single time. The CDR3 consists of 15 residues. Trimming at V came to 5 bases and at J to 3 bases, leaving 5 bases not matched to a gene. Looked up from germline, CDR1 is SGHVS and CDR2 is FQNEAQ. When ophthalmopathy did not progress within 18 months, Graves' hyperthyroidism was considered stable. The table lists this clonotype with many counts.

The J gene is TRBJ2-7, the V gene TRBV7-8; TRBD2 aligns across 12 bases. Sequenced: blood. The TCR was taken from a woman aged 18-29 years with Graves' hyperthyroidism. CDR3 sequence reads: CASSRLAGEVYEQYF. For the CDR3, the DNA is TGTGCCAGCAGCAGACTAGCGGGAGAGGTCTACGAGCAGTACTTC. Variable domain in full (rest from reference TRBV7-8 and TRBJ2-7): GAGVSQSPRYKVAKRGQDVALRCDPISGHVSLFWYQQALGQGPEFLTYFQNEAQLDKSGLPSDRFFAERPEGSVSTLKIQRTQQEDSAVYLCASSRLAGEVYEQYFGPGTRLTVT.